Below, 6 T cell receptor beta chains from the same sample are listed, as sequenced in a study of shared T cell receptors in the human thymus. Profiled with immunoSEQ multiplex PCR; TCRdb holds only in-frame clones, not every one. The top ten clones hold approximately 0.01% of a sample with 720,000 or so clones, roughly 88% of them seen once. These same records also appear under a second study, on human thymus T cells.

The sample was thymocytes. Receptors originate from a girl under three years old with a congenital heart defect.

This chain joins TRBV28 and TRBJ1-6, with TRBD1 identical over 8 bases. J lost 7 bases, V lost 3 bases, and 23 bases had no gene match. Germline lookup yields CDR1 MDHEN and CDR2 SYDVKM. The CDR3 is made up of 21 amino acids. The CDR3 bases are TGTGCCAGCAGTTTCACCTATCCGCCGGGACAGGACCCTATTGAGAATTCACCCCTCCACTTT. It translates to CASSFTYPPGQDPIENSPLHF.

V gene TRBV9 combines with J gene TRBJ2-1, with 10 bases aligning to TRBD1. Germline trimming cut 1 base from V and 5 bases from J; bases unmatched to any gene: 15. This CDR3 is 19 amino acids long. Germline CDR1 and CDR2: SGDLS and YYNGEE. The CDR3 spells CASSVRVLTGGPIDNEQFF. The CDR3 DNA reads as TGTGCCAGCAGCGTAAGGGTTCTGACAGGGGGCCCGATCGACAATGAGCAGTTCTTC.

On this clone itself: One junction end does not reproduce the germline sequence, and a read error may be involved. The genes are TRBV7-7 and TRBJ2-3; 14 positions agree with TRBD2. Germline lookup yields CDR1 SSHAT and CDR2 FNYEAQ (reference sequence). The CDR3 extends over 19 amino acids. In DNA form, the CDR3 reads TGTGCTAGCAGCTTGGGGGGGACTAGCGGGGGCCTAAGCACAGATACGCAGTATTTT. It specifies CASSLGGTSGGLSTDTQYF.

V is TRBV11-3 and J is TRBJ1-1; a weak D match, TRBD1 (6 bases). The germline V gene has CDR1 SGHNT and CDR2 YENEEA. The ends were cut back, 3 bases at V and 0 bases at J, with 17 bases in the middle. The CDR3 length is 17 residues. CDR3 DNA: TGTGCCAGCAGCTTTCGTCTCGACAGGCGTATGAACACTGAAGCTTTCTTT. Its translation is CASSFRLDRRMNTEAFF.

The chain recombines TRBV7-6 with TRBJ1-2; D remains unclear. The CDR3 is made up of 14 amino acids. CDR1 and CDR2 (germline): SGHVS, FNYEAQ. The V end was cut by 4 bases, the J end by 1 base, with 10 bases between. The CDR3 region has the DNA TGTGCCAGCAGCTCCGAGGGCAGTAACTATGGCTACACCTTC. This encodes CASSSEGSNYGYTF.

This clone has only one observation. The genes are TRBV27 and TRBJ1-6, with a weak D call TRBD1 (5 bases). From germline, CDR1 is MNHEY and CDR2 SMNVEV (reference sequence). The CDR3 totals 15 residues. Deletions cut 5 bases from V and 14 bases from J, with 22 bases between. The CDR3 protein is CASSPSFTGGLSLHF. In nucleotides, the CDR3 is TGTGCCAGCAGTCCTTCATTCACCGGGGGATTATCCCTCCACTTT.